A single sample gave rise to the 10 T cell receptor beta chains below, sequenced in a study of CD8 T cells in ankylosing spondylitis (dated 2017 in TCRdb). Their cognate antigens are unknown. What the research found in general, with its limitations: Blood from ankylosing spondylitis patients appeared to be characterized by a TCR beta motif made up of under ten highly homologous amino acid variants.

The method behind the library was 5' RACE. Sequencing used an Illumina HiSeq 2500. Clones were called with MiXCR by TCRdb after fastp trimmed the public reads at Q25, and only in-frame beta chains were retained. One record per CDR3 amino acid sequence lists the most common genes and DNA. In all, the sample holds some 840,000 distinct CDR3 sequences, and 12% of those were seen once. The ten largest account for 0.51% of the sample. Sequenced input: blood, either unsorted or a sorted T cell fraction (not recorded which). These receptor sequences come from a male donor with ankylosing spondylitis.

V usage is TRBV24-1 and J usage is TRBJ2-1; 11 positions match TRBD2. In germline, CDR1 is KGHDR, CDR2 SFDVKD. V lost 2 bases to trimming and J lost 7 bases; unmatched junction nucleotides: 6. The CDR3 totals 16 residues. CDR3 loop: CATSDSGTSGKNEQFF. In nucleotides, the CDR3 is TGTGCCACCAGTGATTCCGGGACTAGCGGCAAGAATGAGCAGTTCTTC.

This clonotype was seen repeatedly, ten times or more. V is TRBV29-1 and J is TRBJ2-5; 12 bases match TRBD1. The CDR3 loop spans 14 amino acids. V dropped 2 bases and J dropped 5; count of bases not matched to a gene: 3. Germline CDR1 reads SQVTM; CDR2 reads ANQGSEA. CDR3 loop: CSVEWDRGQETQYF. The CDR3 DNA follows: TGCAGCGTTGAATGGGACAGGGGGCAGGAGACCCAGTACTTC.

This clonotype was seen a few times. The rearrangement joins TRBV5-6 to TRBJ1-1; D call uncertain. CDR3 length: 14 residues. Germline loops: CDR1 SGHDT, CDR2 YYEEEE. V was trimmed by 1 base and J by 1 base, leaving 8 bases between them. CDR3: CASSLYLANTEAFF. The CDR3 DNA follows: TGTGCCAGCAGCTTGTATCTGGCGAACACTGAAGCTTTCTTT. Supplemented by reference TRBV5-6 and TRBJ1-1, the full variable domain reads DAGVTQSPTHLIKTRGQQVTLRCSPKSGHDTVSWYQQALGQGPQFIFQYYEEEERQRGNFPDRFSGHQFPNYSSELNVNALLLGDSALYLCASSLYLANTEAFFGQGTRLTVV.

The table lists this clonotype with many counts. The V gene is TRBV6-1, the J gene TRBJ1-5, with D hard to call. In germline, CDR1 is MNHNS, CDR2 SASEGT. Between the trimmed V and J ends, which lost 1 base and 5 bases, there was a span of 6 bases. The CDR3 has 13 amino acids. CDR3 sequence: CASSEEADQPQHF. The CDR3 coding sequence is TGTGCCAGCAGTGAAGAGGCCGATCAGCCCCAGCATTTT.

The genes are TRBV7-2 and TRBJ1-5; weak D call: TRBD1 (5 bases). The CDR3 contains 12 residues. Germline V gene data show CDR1 as SGHTA and CDR2 as FQGNSA. V was trimmed by 5 bases and J by 10 bases, leaving 12 bases between them. CDR3 coding DNA: TGTGCCAGCAGCCAAGGACAAAAACCCCAGCATTTT. This encodes CASSQGQKPQHF.

This clonotype came up a few times. This chain connects TRBV7-9 to TRBJ1-2; no definite D call. Trimming removed 5 bases from V and 4 bases from J, with 11 bases in between. The CDR3 loop spans 13 amino acids. CDR1 SEHNR and CDR2 FQNEAQ come from the germline V gene (reference sequence). The CDR3 DNA reads as TGTGCCAGCAGCCCGATAGGAGTCTATGGCTACACCTTC. Its protein is CASSPIGVYGYTF.

In its sample, this clonotype was seen many times. The chain couples TRBV7-3 to TRBJ2-3; D perhaps matches TRBD2 (5 bases). Between the trimmed V and J ends, which lost 2 bases and 3 bases, there was a span of 9 bases. The germline gives CDR1 SGHTA, CDR2 FQGTGA. The CDR3 runs 14 residues. CDR3 region: CASSLGTSTDTQYF. CDR3 nucleotide sequence: TGTGCCAGCAGCTTAGGCACTAGTACAGATACGCAGTATTTT. The variable domain in full, completed from reference TRBV7-3 and TRBJ2-3, reads GAGVSQTPSNKVTEKGKYVELRCDPISGHTALYWYRQSLGQGPEFLIYFQGTGAADDSGLPNDRFFAVRPEGSVSTLKIQRTERGDSAVYLCASSLGTSTDTQYFGPGTRLTVL.

This clonotype was recorded at least ten times. The chain links TRBV30 to TRBJ1-1; D is ambiguous. The V gene's germline CDR1 is GTSNPN and CDR2 SVGIG (reference sequence). The CDR3 spans 11 residues. V was shortened by 0 bases and J by 10 bases, with 9 bases between the two germline ends. CDR3 nucleotides: TGTGCCTGGAGTGTCATTTTCGGAGCTTTCTTT. Amino acid sequence: CAWSVIFGAFF. Supplemented by reference TRBV30 and TRBJ1-1, the full variable domain reads SQTIHQWPATLVQPVGSPLSLECTVEGTSNPNLYWYRQAAGRGLQLLFYSVGIGQISSEVPQNLSASRPQDRQFILSSKKLLLSDSGFYLCAWSVIFGAFFGQGTRLTVV.

This clonotype was counted between two and nine times. The chain is built from TRBV10-3 and TRBJ2-5; 10 nucleotides match TRBD1. This CDR3 region has 17 residues. Germline CDR1 reads ENHRY; CDR2 reads SYGVKD. Trimming at V came to 4 bases and at J to 4 bases, leaving 12 bases not matched to a gene. The CDR3 DNA reads as TGTGCCATCAGTGGCCCAAAGGGACAGGGGCGCATAGAGACCCAGTACTTC. It encodes CAISGPKGQGRIETQYF.

This clonotype was detected only a few times. This chain uses TRBV11-1 with TRBJ2-1; the match to TRBD2 covers 13 bases. CDR3 length: 19 amino acids. Germline CDR1 and CDR2: SGHAT and FQDESV (reference sequence). Trimming cost V 5 bases and J 2 bases; bases outside gene matches: 12. The DNA of the CDR3 is TGTGCCAGCAGCCCGGGACTAGCGGGACCCACCGGGGCCTACAATGAGCAGTTCTTC. Its translation is CASSPGLAGPTGAYNEQFF.